The clone carrying this T cell receptor (beta chain) has a count of ten or more. This record comes from a study of T cells in Graves' hyperthyroidism and ophthalmopathy. RNA transcripts provided the source from which TCR beta CDR3 regions were amplified. RT-PCR in the first round (using the HTBI primer set) targeted the TCR CDR3. TCRdb re-called the multiplex PCR reads with MiXCR, one entry per CDR3 protein. Of around 700,000 distinct CDR3 sequences in the sample, roughly a third were seen once. V dropped 3 bases and J dropped 3; count of bases not matched to a gene: 2. The CDR3 length is 14 residues. Looked up from germline, CDR1 is DFQATT and CDR2 is SNEGSKA (reference sequence).

This chain joins TRBV20-1 and TRBJ2-5; TRBD2 aligns across 12 bases. This TCR came from a woman between 35 and 50 years old with Graves' hyperthyroidism. The sample was blood. CDR3 amino acids: CSARRTSGEETQYF. The CDR3 nucleotides read TGCAGTGCTAGGAGGACTAGCGGGGAAGAGACCCAGTACTTC.